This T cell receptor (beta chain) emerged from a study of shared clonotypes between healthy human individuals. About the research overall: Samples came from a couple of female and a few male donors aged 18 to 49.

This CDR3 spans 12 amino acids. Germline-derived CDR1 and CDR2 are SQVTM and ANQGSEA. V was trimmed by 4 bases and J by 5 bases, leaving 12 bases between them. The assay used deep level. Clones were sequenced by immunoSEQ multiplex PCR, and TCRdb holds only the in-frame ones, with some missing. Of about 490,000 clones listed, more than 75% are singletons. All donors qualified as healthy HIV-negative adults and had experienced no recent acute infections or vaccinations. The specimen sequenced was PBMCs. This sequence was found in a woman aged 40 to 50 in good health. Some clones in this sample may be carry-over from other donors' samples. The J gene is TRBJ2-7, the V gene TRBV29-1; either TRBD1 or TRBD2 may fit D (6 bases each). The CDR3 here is CSVAGVADEQYF. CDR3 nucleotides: TGCAGCGTTGCAGGGGTAGCGGACGAGCAGTACTTC.